This passage covers 30 T cell receptor beta chains from one sample sequenced in a study of OX40 agonist ivuxolimab in advanced cancers. Libraries were constructed by the immunoSEQ multiplex PCR assay. In its TCRdb copy, this immuneACCESS table keeps in-frame sequences only and misses some clones. Where compared with another copy, unresolved V genes explain less than half of these, and the others have no known cause. The sample table lists roughly 45,000 clones, 85% of them with a count of one. The ten biggest clones cover about a fifth of the sample. The material was CD4+ or CD8+ T cells sorted from blood, obtained in a trial of the OX40 agonist ivuxolimab. The receptor set was obtained from an adult with an advanced solid tumor such as melanoma, head and neck, liver or kidney cancer.

This chain joins TRBV9 and TRBJ2-3; 13 positions agree with TRBD2. CDR1 and CDR2 from the germline V gene are SGDLS and YYNGEE. V was clipped by 4 bases and J by 6 bases; unmatched bases: 5. This CDR3 spans 15 amino acids. This CDR3 is CASSTSGGASDTQYF. The CDR3 DNA reads TGTGCCAGCAGCACTAGCGGGGGGGCGTCGGATACGCAGTATTTT.

The chain employs TRBV7-8 and TRBJ2-5, with 9 bases lining up with TRBD2. From germline, CDR1 is SGHVS and CDR2 FQNEAQ. This CDR3 has 15 residues. V lost 3 bases to trimming and J lost 1 base; unmatched junction nucleotides: 3. The CDR3 protein is CASSFAGGPQETQYF. The CDR3 DNA follows: TGTGCCAGCAGCTTTGCGGGGGGGCCCCAAGAGACCCAGTACTTC. Drawing the rest from reference TRBV7-8 and TRBJ2-5, the complete variable domain is GAGVSQSPRYKVAKRGQDVALRCDPISGHVSLFWYQQALGQGPEFLTYFQNEAQLDKSGLPSDRFFAERPEGSVSTLKIQRTQQEDSAVYLCASSFAGGPQETQYFGPGTRLLVL.

The V and J genes are TRBV7-6 and TRBJ1-1, with D possibly being TRBD1 (5 bases). CDR1 and CDR2 (germline): SGHVS, FNYEAQ. CDR3 length: 13 residues. Between the trimmed V and J ends, which lost 5 bases and 1 base, there was a span of 8 bases. The CDR3 nucleotides read TGTGCCAGCAGCCCAGGACAGAACACTGAAGCTTTCTTT. This codes for CASSPGQNTEAFF. Looking up the rest from reference TRBV7-6 and TRBJ1-1 gives the full variable domain: GAGVSQSPRYKVTKRGQDVALRCDPISGHVSLYWYRQALGQGPEFLTYFNYEAQQDKSGLPNDRFSAERPEGSISTLTIQRTEQRDSAMYRCASSPGQNTEAFFGQGTRLTVV.

The chain joins TRBV25-1 to TRBJ1-6; unclear D gene. Between the trimmed V and J ends, which lost 4 bases and 3 bases, there was a span of 10 bases. Looked up from germline, CDR1 is MGHDK and CDR2 is SYGVNS. This CDR3 contains 15 residues. The DNA of the CDR3 is TGTGCCAGCAGTGGGCCTCCGGTCTATAATTCACCCCTCCACTTT. Protein: CASSGPPVYNSPLHF.

This chain links TRBV28 with TRBJ1-6; D unclear. This CDR3 has 13 residues. Germline CDR1 reads MDHEN; CDR2 reads SYDVKM. Trimming removed 2 bases from V and 11 bases from J, with 10 bases in between. The CDR3 bases are TGTGCCAGCAGTTTAGTTGGGCTTGCACCCCTCCACTTT. Its translation is CASSLVGLAPLHF.

V and J are TRBV27 and TRBJ1-5, with 7 nucleotides matching TRBD1. CDR3 length: 14 amino acids. The trim removed 6 bases at V and 3 bases at J, leaving 5 bases unmatched. Per the germline V gene, CDR1 is MNHEY and CDR2 is SMNVEV (reference sequence). The CDR3 DNA is TGTGCCAGCAGAATACAGGGGTCCAATCAGCCCCAGCATTTT. It is translated as CASRIQGSNQPQHF.

The V call is TRBV7-9, the J call TRBJ2-7; 7 bases line up with TRBD1. The germline gives CDR1 SEHNR, CDR2 FQNEAQ (reference sequence). The CDR3 extends over 13 amino acids. V was pared by 5 bases and J by 5 bases, with 6 bases of the junction left unmatched. The CDR3, as DNA: TGTGCCAGCAGCCCACAGGGGTTGGACGAGCAGTACTTC. Its protein product is CASSPQGLDEQYF.

The CDR3 DNA reads TGCGCCAGCAGCCAAGATCGTTGGGGGGATTCACCCCTCCACTTT. Its protein product is CASSQDRWGDSPLHF. V usage is TRBV4-1 and J usage is TRBJ1-6; a possible D gene is TRBD1 (5 bases). The CDR3 is 15 residues long. Trimming removed 0 bases at V and 8 bases at J, with 11 bases between. The germline gives CDR1 MGHRA, CDR2 YSYEKL.

The V gene is TRBV4-1, the J gene TRBJ2-1, with D possibly matching TRBD2 (8 bases). V gave up 4 bases and J gave up 0 bases, with 25 bases separating them. This CDR3 spans 20 amino acids. The germline gives CDR1 MGHRA, CDR2 YSYEKL. The CDR3 coding sequence is TGCGCCAGCAGCCCAGGGGGTAGCGGGGCCCCCCAGAGCTCCTACAATGAGCAGTTCTTC. Its translation is CASSPGGSGAPQSSYNEQFF.

CDR3 protein: CASSLGPSYEQYV. The CDR3, as DNA: TGTGCCAGCAGTTTAGGTCCCTCCTACGAGCAGTACGTC. V gene TRBV27 combines with J gene TRBJ2-7; no clear D gene. This CDR3 region has 13 residues. Germline V gene data show CDR1 as MNHEY and CDR2 as SMNVEV (reference sequence). The V gene lost 2 bases and the J gene lost 0 bases, with 5 bases spanning the gap.

This sequence joins TRBV27 and TRBJ2-7; D perhaps matches TRBD1 (5 bases). The CDR3 extends over 16 amino acids. Trimming cost V 4 bases and J 2 bases, with 18 bases left between them. Germline CDR1 and CDR2: MNHEY and SMNVEV (reference sequence). This chain's CDR3 is CASSSQSQGQPYEQYF. In nucleotides, the CDR3 is TGTGCCAGCAGTTCCCAGTCTCAGGGCCAACCCTACGAGCAGTACTTC.

This clone was recorded only once. J is TRBJ2-5 and V is TRBV19, with D possibly matching TRBD1 (6 bases). V gave up 7 bases and J gave up 2 bases, with 8 bases separating them. CDR1 and CDR2 from the germline V gene are LNHDA and SQIVND (reference sequence). The CDR3 length is 12 residues. The CDR3 region is CASKDSQETQYF. The CDR3 DNA reads as TGTGCCAGTAAGGACAGTCAAGAGACCCAGTACTTC.

The CDR3 loop reads CASTPERGSNQPQHF. The CDR3 DNA is TGTGCCAGCACCCCAGAGCGGGGGAGCAATCAGCCCCAGCATTTT. The chain has TRBV7-8 and TRBJ1-5; the D gene is possibly TRBD1 (5 bases). The CDR3 loop spans 15 amino acids. Trimming shortened V by 7 bases and J by 1 base, and 14 bases separated the two germline ends. CDR1 and CDR2 from the germline V gene are SGHVS and FQNEAQ.

The V gene is TRBV4-3, the J gene TRBJ1-1, with D maybe TRBD1 (5 bases). The V end lost 0 bases, the J end lost 5 bases, and 13 bases lay between the germline ends. The germline CDR1 and CDR2 sequences are LGHNA and YSLEER. This CDR3 has 15 residues. The CDR3 DNA sequence: TGCGCCAGCAGCCAAGATGTGGGGGTGGGGACTGAAGCTTTCTTT. It encodes CASSQDVGVGTEAFF.

This sequence joins TRBV11-2 and TRBJ2-5; D tentatively reads TRBD1 or TRBD2 (6 bases each). The V end was cut by 8 bases, the J end by 3 bases, with 13 bases between. CDR3 length: 13 amino acids. Germline CDR1 SGHAT, CDR2 FQNNGV. This CDR3 reads CASRGKGEETQYF. The CDR3 DNA reads TGTGCCAGCCGCGGGAAGGGGGAAGAGACCCAGTACTTC.

This chain links TRBV19 with TRBJ1-1; D not certain. The V end lost 10 bases, the J end lost 2 bases, and 8 bases lay between the germline ends. Germline V gene sequence: CDR1 LNHDA, CDR2 SQIVND (reference sequence). This CDR3 is built from 11 residues. In nucleotides, the CDR3 is TGTGCCATTACAGTAAACACTGAAGCTTTCTTT. As protein: CAITVNTEAFF. Full variable domain (remainder filled in from reference TRBV19 and TRBJ1-1): DGGITQSPKYLFRKEGQNVTLSCEQNLNHDAMYWYRQDPGQGLRLIYYSQIVNDFQKGDIAEGYSVSREKKESFPLTVTSAQKNPTAFYLCAITVNTEAFFGQGTRLTVV.

This chain uses TRBV5-3 with TRBJ2-7; the D call may be TRBD1 or TRBD2 (6 bases each). TRBV5-3 is an open reading frame whose function is uncertain. CDR3 size: 19 residues. Between the trimmed V and J ends, which lost 1 base and 2 bases, there was a span of 25 bases. The CDR3 here is CARSLSGTPAPGGAYEQYV. The CDR3 region has the DNA TGTGCCAGAAGCTTGAGTGGGACACCAGCCCCCGGGGGTGCCTACGAGCAGTACGTC.

The chain joins TRBV7-9 to TRBJ2-2; 9 nucleotides match TRBD1. The germline V gene has CDR1 SEHNR and CDR2 FQNEAQ (reference sequence). V dropped 3 bases and J dropped 3; count of bases not matched to a gene: 14. The CDR3 is 19 amino acids. The CDR3 loop reads CASSLEEGRQGVHTGELFF. CDR3 sequence (DNA): TGTGCCAGCAGCTTGGAGGAGGGAAGACAGGGGGTACACACCGGGGAGCTGTTTTTT.

The V gene is TRBV2, the J gene TRBJ1-1; D not certain. Trimming stripped 7 bases from V and 11 bases from J, with 14 bases between. CDR3 length equals 11 residues. CDR1 and CDR2 (germline): SNHLY, FYNNEI. The DNA of the CDR3 is TGTGCCAGCACCGATGGGCGGGTTGCTTTCTTT. As protein: CASTDGRVAFF. Variable domain in full (rest from reference TRBV2 and TRBJ1-1): EPEVTQTPSHQVTQMGQEVILRCVPISNHLYFYWYRQILGQKVEFLVSFYNNEISEKSEIFDDQFSVERPDGSNFTLKIRSTKLEDSAMYFCASTDGRVAFFGQGTRLTVV.

CDR3 in amino acids: CASSYPSPGQPQHF. CDR3 coding DNA: TGTGCCAGCAGTTACCCCAGTCCTGGTCAGCCCCAGCATTTT. V and J are TRBV6-5 and TRBJ1-5; D is ambiguous. From germline, CDR1 is MNHEY and CDR2 SVGAGI. The CDR3 length is 14 residues. Trimming removed 2 bases at V and 6 bases at J, with 11 bases between.

The rearrangement uses TRBV27 and TRBJ2-3; 9 bases are shared with TRBD1. The V gene's germline CDR1 is MNHEY and CDR2 SMNVEV (reference sequence). CDR3 size: 16 residues. J lost 3 bases, V lost 8 bases, and 12 bases had no gene match. CDR3 DNA: TGTGCCAGCCAGAATTTCCGGGACAGGGATACAGATACGCAGTATTTT. This gives the protein CASQNFRDRDTDTQYF.

The CDR3 region has the DNA TGTGCCAGCAGGGCAACCAGGGTTATTTTTGACGAGCAGTACTTC. The encoded protein is CASRATRVIFDEQYF. The rearrangement uses TRBV5-6 and TRBJ2-7, with TRBD1 as a possible D gene (5 bases). The CDR3 loop spans 15 amino acids. Germline lookup yields CDR1 SGHDT and CDR2 YYEEEE. Trimming cost V 5 bases and J 5 bases, with 20 bases left between them.

This chain connects TRBV7-6 to TRBJ2-5; TRBD2 aligns across 8 bases. This CDR3 is built from 16 residues. CDR1 and CDR2 (germline): SGHVS, FNYEAQ. J gave up 5 bases and V 1 base, and 9 bases lay outside the gene matches. The CDR3 spells CASSLEPAGAGETQYF. The CDR3 DNA follows: TGTGCCAGCAGCTTAGAACCAGCGGGGGCCGGGGAGACCCAGTACTTC.

V gene TRBV7-3 combines with J gene TRBJ2-3, with TRBD2 matching 8 bases. Losses at the gene ends were 5 bases for V and 4 bases for J; bases not matched to a gene: 5. CDR1 is SGHTA, CDR2 FQGTGA, per germline. The CDR3 consists of 14 residues. CDR3 DNA sequence: TGTGCCAGCAGCCCGACGGGGGGGGCAGATACGCAGTATTTT. This gives the protein CASSPTGGADTQYF.

This rearrangement joins TRBV19 to TRBJ1-4; a weak D match, TRBD1 (5 bases). Germline-derived CDR1 and CDR2 are LNHDA and SQIVND (reference sequence). Trimming stripped 5 bases from V and 2 bases from J, with 18 bases between. This CDR3 contains 17 residues. CDR3 residues: CASSDLRGDITNEKLFF. In nucleotides, the CDR3 is TGTGCCAGTAGTGACTTGAGGGGAGACATCACTAATGAAAAACTGTTTTTT.

The gene calls are TRBV5-4 and TRBJ2-1; no clear D. Germline V CDR1 and CDR2: SGHNT, YYREEE (reference sequence). V shed 5 bases and J shed 4 bases, with 4 bases lying between them. The CDR3 loop spans 11 amino acids. The CDR3 DNA reads as TGTGCCAGCAGGGTATACAATGAGCAGTTCTTC. It yields the protein CASRVYNEQFF.

J is TRBJ1-1 and V is TRBV4-3, with D unresolved. This CDR3 has 16 amino acids. Trimming took off 0 bases at V and 4 bases at J, with 15 bases between the two ends. The V gene's germline CDR1 is LGHNA and CDR2 YSLEER. CDR3 region: CASSQDGRLEFTEAFF. In DNA, the CDR3 is TGCGCCAGCAGCCAAGACGGGAGACTTGAGTTCACTGAAGCTTTCTTT.

The gene calls are TRBV7-2 and TRBJ2-3; the D gene is possibly TRBD2 (5 bases). The CDR3 totals 13 residues. Germline assignment: CDR1 SGHTA and CDR2 FQGNSA. Trimming took off 2 bases at V and 12 bases at J, with 15 bases between the two ends. The CDR3 nucleotides read TGTGCCAGCAGCTTAAACGGAGGCTCAATACAGTATTTT. Translating gives CASSLNGGSIQYF.

This clone was seen more than once but under ten times. This chain joins TRBV6-5 and TRBJ2-3, with D hard to call. Deletions cut 0 bases from V and 6 bases from J, with 7 bases between. This CDR3 comprises 13 residues. Germline V lookup: CDR1 MNHEY, CDR2 SVGAGI. The DNA of the CDR3 is TGTGCCAGCAGTTACTCCTCGGCCGATACGCAGTATTTT. Translation: CASSYSSADTQYF.

V usage is TRBV10-3 and J usage is TRBJ2-5; no clear D. The CDR3 is 12 amino acids. Trimming left V 2 bases short and J 5 bases short, with 6 bases between. Germline CDR1 ENHRY, CDR2 SYGVKD. The CDR3 sequence: CAISEGSETQYF. The CDR3 DNA sequence: TGTGCCATCAGTGAGGGATCGGAGACCCAGTACTTC.